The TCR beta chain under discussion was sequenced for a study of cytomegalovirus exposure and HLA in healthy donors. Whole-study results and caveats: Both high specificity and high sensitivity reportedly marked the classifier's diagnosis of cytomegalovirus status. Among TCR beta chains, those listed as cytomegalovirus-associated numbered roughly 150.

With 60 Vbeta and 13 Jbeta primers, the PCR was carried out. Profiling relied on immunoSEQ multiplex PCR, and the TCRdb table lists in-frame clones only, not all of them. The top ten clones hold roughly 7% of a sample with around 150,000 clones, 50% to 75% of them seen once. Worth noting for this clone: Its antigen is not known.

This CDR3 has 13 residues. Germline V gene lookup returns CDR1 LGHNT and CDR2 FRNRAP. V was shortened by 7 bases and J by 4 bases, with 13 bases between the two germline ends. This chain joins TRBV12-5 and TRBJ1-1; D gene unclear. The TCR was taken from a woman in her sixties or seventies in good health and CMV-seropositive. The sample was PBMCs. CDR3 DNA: TGTGCTAGTGCCTACGGGGTGGGCACTGAAGCTTTCTTT. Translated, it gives CASAYGVGTEAFF.